The rows below give T cell receptor beta chains drawn from one sample of a study of identifying expanded T cells in peripheral blood. Here immunoSEQ multiplex PCR was the method, and the copy in TCRdb shows in-frame clones only, minus some. The table has approximately 90,000 clones, 88% seen once; the top ten hold around 4%. Sequencing was performed on blood. All receptors come from a person aged 18 to 75 in good health. Both conserved end residues are trimmed from each CDR3. Each record gives: V gene, J gene, CDR3 protein.

TRBV27,TRBJ2-7,ASSSRVRGSYEQY
TRBV6-4,TRBJ2-1,ASSDGQGTYNEQF
TRBV7-2,TRBJ2-2,ASSPTFGIGASTGELF
TRBV19,TRBJ2-7,ASSIQPGLEQY
TRBV6-6,TRBJ2-7,ASSYTRTGTPYEQY
TRBV5-1,TRBJ2-5,ASSGSSGLQETQY
TRBV5-4,TRBJ2-7,ASSLAGGGGQY
TRBV7-2,TRBJ2-2,ASSHGGNTGELL
TRBV7-3,TRBJ2-5,ASSLTGTPQETQY
TRBV6-4,TRBJ2-2,ASSDQHTGELF
TRBV18,TRBJ1-1,ASSLGTGFFAEAF
TRBV4-3,TRBJ2-2,ASSQSLTSGSPNTGELF
TRBV4-2,TRBJ2-2,ASSQEAAANTGELF
TRBV2,TRBJ2-2,ASSEYGAGELF
TRBV18,TRBJ2-7,ASSPAPRTSELPRGEQY
TRBV4-2,TRBJ2-1,ASSPTLGGDSHNEQF
TRBV21-1,TRBJ1-2,ASSSLRGGVHGYT
TRBV6-1,TRBJ1-5,ASSDRGFHQPQH
TRBV30,TRBJ2-6,AWSVRVSGANVLT
TRBV27,TRBJ1-6,ASSLQTGTFDSPLH
TRBV28,TRBJ1-4,ASSLTSIGGEKLF
TRBV4-3,TRBJ2-2,ASSQRTGDTGELF
TRBV2,TRBJ2-4,ASQSGRGAKNIQY
TRBV5-8,TRBJ2-3,ASSLRGVDTQY
TRBV6-6,TRBJ1-1,ASSYSTLENTEAF
TRBV27,TRBJ2-7,ASSLEGQGHTQY
TRBV27,TRBJ1-2,ASSLTGNYGYT
TRBV5-6,TRBJ2-2,ASTRWGPGELF
TRBV5-4,TRBJ1-2,ASSPGQGVGYGYT
TRBV2,TRBJ2-1,ASTLTAGTHNEQF
TRBV29-1,TRBJ1-5,SVGQGLSNQPQH
TRBV30,TRBJ1-2,AWSVLRDRGPGYT
TRBV4-1,TRBJ1-6,ASNQEARDSPLH
TRBV7-2,TRBJ2-3,ASSFFGIRATQY
TRBV4-1,TRBJ2-7,ASSQDPVGRGSYEQY
TRBV6-6,TRBJ2-5,ASSYPPGQGQETQY
TRBV28,TRBJ1-1,ASSRNTGGAGTEAF
TRBV7-9,TRBJ2-5,ASRMLTQETQY
TRBV7-9,TRBJ2-1,ASSPPGTTNEQF
TRBV6-6,TRBJ2-5,ASSQPRETQY
TRBV5-1,TRBJ2-1,ASSLDRGITNEQF
TRBV28,TRBJ2-7,ASSPGAYEQY
TRBV6-1,TRBJ2-7,ASSEGTATPYEQY
TRBV6-1,TRBJ2-7,ASRASAGGSYEQY
TRBV7-2,TRBJ2-7,ASGIYEQY
TRBV7-2,TRBJ2-7,ASSYAGTGSYEQY
TRBV19,TRBJ2-5,ASSIAETQY